This TCR beta chain is from a study of neurological immune-mediated disorders (dated by TCRdb to the late 2010s). Notes on the research overall: Peripheral blood TCR-beta repertoires from HTLV-I-associated myelopathy (HAM/TSP) patients, multiple sclerosis patients and healthy controls were compared by UMI-based sequencing. Longitudinal samples, technical triplicates and paired sorted CD4+ and CD8+ T-cell subsets, alongside PBMC samples, were included among the approximately 98 TCR-beta libraries. Of the approximately 68 subjects in the cohort, about 15 were HAM/TSP patients, around 34 were multiple sclerosis patients, and around 20 were healthy controls. Beyond this particular receptor, the publication reports: TCR clonal expansion was highest in HAM/TSP patients and lowest in MS patients, with MS patients falling below even healthy controls. No identical CDR3 amino acid sequences were found to be shared among expanded clones across subjects, suggesting that TCR-beta repertoires were private in all groups.

This clonotype was seen many times. The antigen it binds to is not known. The record has no base qualities; no much larger clone is one base away. cDNA synthesis used template-switch 5'RACE with a primer carrying a 10-nucleotide random unique molecular identifier tagging each TCR transcript. Over 170 million TCR-beta sequences, covering 15-18 subjects, were produced in each sequencing run. The RNeasy kit was used to extract total RNA. The KAPA Real-time Library Amplification kit was used to amplify TCR-beta VDJ regions with primers for the TCR constant region and the 5'RACE anchor. Sample indexes and Illumina adaptors were added in a first PCR, and a second PCR then increased library yield. After Ampure bead purification, the roughly 650 bp TCR product was size-selected on a 2% E-gel SizeSelection system. Library quality was checked on a Bioanalyzer, concentration was measured with Qubit, and libraries were quantified with the Kapa Library Quantification kit before pooling. An Illumina HiSeq 2500 was used to sequence the libraries paired-end at 2 x 150 bp. To increase sequence diversity, roughly 25-31% phiX was spiked into each library pool. The paper's processing steps were these. The UMI-based MiGEC pipeline processed quality-filtered reads and removed over 75% of raw TCR sequences during error correction. VDJ genes were aligned to IMGT germline references, and clonotypes were defined by unique CDR3 amino acid sequence plus V-J genes. VDJtools evaluated clonal expansion, Shannon diversity and CDR3 relatedness (CalcPairwiseDistances, ClusterSamples); CLCbio workbench built phylogenetic trees. A clone was classed as expanded if it had 8 or more unique UMIs, a cutoff based on coefficient-of-variation modelling across technical triplicates. The public sequencing data were trimmed at Q25 with fastp and processed into clonotypes with MiXCR by TCRdb, which kept only in-frame beta chains. Every entry covers one CDR3 protein and lists the most common genes and DNA from its rows. These V and J calls derive from TCRdb rather than the authors' analysis. The sample data list more than 40,000 distinct CDR3 sequences, and around 13% of these were observed just once. 3% to 4.5% of the sample is taken by the ten largest.

For the sorted-subset TCR libraries, the starting material was over 950,000 sorted CD4+ or CD8+ T cells. Peripheral blood underwent Ficoll-Hypaque density gradient centrifugation to isolate PBMCs, which were then cryopreserved in liquid nitrogen. The study also sequenced paired sorted CD4+ and CD8+ subsets from healthy controls, HAM/TSP patients and MS patients. CDR1 LNHDA and CDR2 SQIVND were looked up in the germline V gene (reference sequence). V is shortened by 4 bases, J by 4 bases, and the region joining them spans 10 bases. The CDR3, cysteine through phenylalanine, is 13 amino acids long. Left in the record is the CDR3 DNA by itself, 39 bases read in frame from the first base.

The chain uses TRBV19 and TRBJ1-2; the D gene is perhaps TRBD1, on 5 matching bases. This sequence was found in a woman aged 60-75 years with HTLV-1-associated myelopathy (HAM/TSP). Sequencing used CD4+ T cells from blood. The nucleotides read TGTGCCAGTAGTAGACAGCAGGCCTATGGCTACACCTTC. Its translation is CASSRQQAYGYTF.